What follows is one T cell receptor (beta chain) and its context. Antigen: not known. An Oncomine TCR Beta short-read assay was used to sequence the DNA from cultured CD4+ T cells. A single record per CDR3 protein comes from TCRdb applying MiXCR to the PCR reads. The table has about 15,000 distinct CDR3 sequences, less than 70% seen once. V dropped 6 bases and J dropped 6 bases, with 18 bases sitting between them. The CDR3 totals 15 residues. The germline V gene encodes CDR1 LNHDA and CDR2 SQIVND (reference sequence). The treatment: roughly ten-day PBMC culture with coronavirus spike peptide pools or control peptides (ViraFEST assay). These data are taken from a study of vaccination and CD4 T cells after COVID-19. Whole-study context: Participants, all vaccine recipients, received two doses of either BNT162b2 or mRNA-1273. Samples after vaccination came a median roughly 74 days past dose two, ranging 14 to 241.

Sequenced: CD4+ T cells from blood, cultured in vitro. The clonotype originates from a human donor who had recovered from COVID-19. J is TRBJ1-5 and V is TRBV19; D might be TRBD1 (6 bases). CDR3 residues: CASRFQGNSGQPQHF. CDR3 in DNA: TGTGCCAGTAGATTCCAGGGGAATTCGGGTCAGCCCCAGCATTTT.